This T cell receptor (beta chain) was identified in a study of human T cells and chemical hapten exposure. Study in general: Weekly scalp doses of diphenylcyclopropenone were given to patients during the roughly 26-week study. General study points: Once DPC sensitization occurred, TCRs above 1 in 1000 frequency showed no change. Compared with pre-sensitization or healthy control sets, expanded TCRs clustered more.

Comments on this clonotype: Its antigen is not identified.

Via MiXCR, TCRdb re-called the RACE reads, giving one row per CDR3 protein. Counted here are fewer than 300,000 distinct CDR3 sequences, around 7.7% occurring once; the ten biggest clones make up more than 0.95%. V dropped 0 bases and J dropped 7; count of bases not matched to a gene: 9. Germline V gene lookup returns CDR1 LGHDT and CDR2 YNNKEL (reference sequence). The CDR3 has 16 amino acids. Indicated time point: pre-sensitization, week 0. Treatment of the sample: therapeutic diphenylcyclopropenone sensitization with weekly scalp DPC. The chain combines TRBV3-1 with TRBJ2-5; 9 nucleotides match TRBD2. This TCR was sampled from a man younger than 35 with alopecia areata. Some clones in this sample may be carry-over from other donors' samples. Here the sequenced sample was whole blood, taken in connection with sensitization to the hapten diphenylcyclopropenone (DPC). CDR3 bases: TGTGCCAGCAGCCAAGATTCTGCGGGGGGGCCAGGGACCCAGTACTTC. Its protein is CASSQDSAGGPGTQYF.